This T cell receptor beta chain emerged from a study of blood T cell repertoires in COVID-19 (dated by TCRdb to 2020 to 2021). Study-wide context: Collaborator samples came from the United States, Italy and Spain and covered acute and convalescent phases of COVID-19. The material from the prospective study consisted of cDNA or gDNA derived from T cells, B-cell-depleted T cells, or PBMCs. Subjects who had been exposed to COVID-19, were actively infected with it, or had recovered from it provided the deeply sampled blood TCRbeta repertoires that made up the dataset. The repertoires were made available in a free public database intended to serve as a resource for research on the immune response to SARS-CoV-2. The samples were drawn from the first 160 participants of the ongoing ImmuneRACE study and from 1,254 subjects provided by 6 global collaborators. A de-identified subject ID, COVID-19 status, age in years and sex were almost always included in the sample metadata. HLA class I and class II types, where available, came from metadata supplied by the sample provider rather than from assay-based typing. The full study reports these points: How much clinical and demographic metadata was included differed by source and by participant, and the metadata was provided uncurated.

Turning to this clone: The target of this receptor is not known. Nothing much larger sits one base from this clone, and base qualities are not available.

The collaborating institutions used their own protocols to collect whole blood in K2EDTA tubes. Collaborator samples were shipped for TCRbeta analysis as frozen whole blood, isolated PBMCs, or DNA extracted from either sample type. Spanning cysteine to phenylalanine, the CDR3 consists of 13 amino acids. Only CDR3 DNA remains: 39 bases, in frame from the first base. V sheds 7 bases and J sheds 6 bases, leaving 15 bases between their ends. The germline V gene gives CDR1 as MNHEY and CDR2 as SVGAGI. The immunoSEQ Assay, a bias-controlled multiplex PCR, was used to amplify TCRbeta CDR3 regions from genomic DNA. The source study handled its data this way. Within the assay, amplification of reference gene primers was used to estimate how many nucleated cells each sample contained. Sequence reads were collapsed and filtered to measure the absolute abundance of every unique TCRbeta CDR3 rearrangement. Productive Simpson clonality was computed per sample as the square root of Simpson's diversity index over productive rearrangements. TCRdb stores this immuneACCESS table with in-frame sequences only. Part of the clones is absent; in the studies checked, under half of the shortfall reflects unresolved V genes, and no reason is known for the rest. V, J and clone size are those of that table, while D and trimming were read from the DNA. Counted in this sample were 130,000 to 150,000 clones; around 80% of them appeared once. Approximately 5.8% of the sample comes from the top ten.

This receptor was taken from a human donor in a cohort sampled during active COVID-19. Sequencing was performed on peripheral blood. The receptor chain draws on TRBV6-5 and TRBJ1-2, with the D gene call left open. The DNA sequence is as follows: TGTGCCAGCACCGAGAACGAACAGAATGGCTACACCTTC. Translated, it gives CASTENEQNGYTF.